These 16 T cell receptor beta chains were sequenced from one sample in a study of T cell responses to AZD1222 COVID-19 vaccine. The assay was immunoSEQ multiplex PCR, and TCRdb's table has in-frame clones only and misses some. The sample lists about 120,000 clones; about 93% were seen once. Sequencing used peripheral blood, obtained 28 days after the second AZD1222 dose. These receptors were obtained from an adult who received the AZD1222 COVID-19 vaccine.

A single count supports this clone. The chain links TRBV4-1 to TRBJ1-4, with 7 bases aligning to TRBD1. CDR3 size: 15 residues. Per the germline V gene, CDR1 is MGHRA and CDR2 is YSYEKL. V lost 2 bases to trimming and J lost 4 bases; unmatched junction nucleotides: 4. The CDR3 DNA reads as TGCGCCAGCAGCCAACCGGGACAGATTAATGAAAAACTGTTTTTT. Its translation is CASSQPGQINEKLFF.

This clone has only one observation. J is TRBJ1-6 and V is TRBV14; 8 nucleotides line up with TRBD1. Germline values: CDR1 SGHDN, CDR2 FVKESK. The length of the CDR3 is 14 residues. Trimming cost V 4 bases and J 10 bases; bases outside gene matches: 6. The CDR3 here is CASSLDRGRSPLHF. In nucleotides, the CDR3 is TGTGCCAGCAGCCTTGACAGGGGAAGATCACCCCTCCACTTT.

The rearrangement links TRBV3-1 (or the pseudogene TRBV3-2) to TRBJ1-4; D is unclear. Deletions cut 1 base from V and 7 bases from J, with 19 bases between. The CDR3 sequence is 17 residues long. Germline assignment: CDR1 LGHDT and CDR2 YNNKEL (reference sequence). CDR3 coding DNA: TGTGCCAGCAGCCAAGTAGGGTTCGGGCAGACGGGTGAAAAACTGTTTTTT. It yields the protein CASSQVGFGQTGEKLFF.

V gene TRBV3-1 (or the pseudogene TRBV3-2) combines with J gene TRBJ2-1; D is unclear. With 5 bases removed from V and 5 bases from J, the gap between germline ends came to 13 bases. The CDR3 is 14 amino acids. Germline V CDR1 and CDR2: LGHDT, YNNKEL (reference sequence). The CDR3 reads CASSVPGLHNEQFF. CDR3 DNA: TGTGCCAGCAGCGTACCGGGTCTCCACAATGAGCAGTTCTTC.

The chain combines TRBV7-2 with TRBJ2-5; 7 nucleotides align to TRBD2. V shed 5 bases and J 4 bases; nucleotides not matched to a gene: 7. The germline V gene has CDR1 SGHTA and CDR2 FQGNSA. The CDR3 is 14 amino acids. The CDR3 DNA reads TGTGCCAGCAGCCCGAGGACTAGTAGAGAGACCCAGTACTTC. It specifies CASSPRTSRETQYF.

This chain links TRBV4-2 with TRBJ2-1, with a possible D match to TRBD2 (6 bases). Germline V gene data show CDR1 as LGHNA and CDR2 as YNFKEQ. This CDR3 is built from 14 residues. The V and J ends lost 1 base and 4 bases respectively, with 8 bases between them. Here the CDR3 reads CASSQGGVYNEQFF. In DNA form, the CDR3 reads TGTGCCAGCAGCCAAGGGGGGGTATACAATGAGCAGTTCTTC.

The rearrangement links TRBV14 to TRBJ1-2, with 8 bases fitting TRBD1. The CDR3 is 15 amino acids. Germline V gene lookup returns CDR1 SGHDN and CDR2 FVKESK. V was pared by 1 base and J by 0 bases, with 1 base of the junction left unmatched. The CDR3 DNA reads TGTGCCAGCAGCCAAGGGACAGGGTCTAACTATGGCTACACCTTC. This codes for CASSQGTGSNYGYTF.

This chain joins TRBV7-9 and TRBJ1-2, with 7 positions matching TRBD1. This CDR3 is 15 amino acids long. J was trimmed by 4 bases and V by 0 bases; bases with no gene match: 5. Germline CDR1 SEHNR, CDR2 FQNEAQ (reference sequence). The CDR3 spells CASSLAHSGGYGYTF. CDR3 in DNA: TGTGCCAGCAGCTTAGCGCACTCAGGGGGCTATGGCTACACCTTC.

The chain links TRBV14 to TRBJ1-2, with D hard to call. V dropped 2 bases and J dropped 6 bases, with 16 bases sitting between them. This CDR3 is built from 15 residues. Germline V gene lookup returns CDR1 SGHDN and CDR2 FVKESK. The CDR3 region has the DNA TGTGCCAGCAGCCAACTGGGGATAGAGTTACATGGCTACACCTTC. The encoded protein is CASSQLGIELHGYTF.

The rearrangement links TRBV18 to TRBJ1-4; D might be TRBD1 (5 bases). From germline, CDR1 is KGHSH and CDR2 LQKENI. This CDR3 contains 15 residues. V lost 3 bases, J lost 3 bases, and 11 bases lay in between. The CDR3: CASSPLGAPNEKLFF. CDR3 nucleotides: TGTGCCAGCTCACCCCTCGGGGCTCCTAATGAAAAACTGTTTTTT.

The V gene is TRBV9, the J gene TRBJ2-7; D call uncertain. CDR3 size: 13 residues. V lost 4 bases and J 7 bases, leaving 15 bases between the germline ends. Germline V gene sequence: CDR1 SGDLS, CDR2 YYNGEE. CDR3 nucleotide sequence: TGTGCCAGCAGCCCTCAGCACGTGGGTGAGCAGTACTTC. This codes for CASSPQHVGEQYF. The full variable domain, with the rest looked up from reference TRBV9 and TRBJ2-7, is DSGVTQTPKHLITATGQRVTLRCSPRSGDLSVYWYQQSLDQGLQFLIQYYNGEERAKGNILERFSAQQFPDLHSELNLSSLELGDSALYFCASSPQHVGEQYFGPGTRLTVT.

The DNA of the CDR3 is TGTGCCACCAGCAGAGATAACCTCGAGACCCAGTACTTC. Translated, it gives CATSRDNLETQYF. The chain links TRBV15 to TRBJ2-5, with D unclear. The germline V and J ends were trimmed by 0 bases and 5 bases, with 7 bases remaining between them. Per the germline V gene, CDR1 is LNHNV and CDR2 is YYDKDF (reference sequence). The CDR3 loop spans 13 amino acids.

The chain has TRBV6-5 and TRBJ2-1; TRBD2 might be the D (7 bases). CDR1 and CDR2 from the germline V gene are MNHEY and SVGAGI. The CDR3 has 16 amino acids. V was clipped by 4 bases and J by 9 bases, with 22 bases between them. CDR3 nucleotide sequence: TGTGCCAGCAGTTCCACCTTAGGGGGGGCGGGCGGTGAGCAGTTCTTC. It translates to CASSSTLGGAGGEQFF.

The V and J genes are TRBV18 and TRBJ2-6; the D gene is possibly TRBD2 (6 bases). Between the trimmed V and J ends, which lost 2 bases and 2 bases, there was a span of 7 bases. The germline V gene encodes CDR1 KGHSH and CDR2 LQKENI. The CDR3 is made up of 15 amino acids. The CDR3 DNA follows: TGTGCCAGCTCACCAGGCGGGACTGGGGCCAACGTCCTGACTTTC. Translation: CASSPGGTGANVLTF.

V gene TRBV2 combines with J gene TRBJ1-1, with D unresolved. The CDR3 is 14 amino acids. The V end was cut by 3 bases, the J end by 2 bases, with 10 bases between. CDR1 and CDR2 from the germline V gene are SNHLY and FYNNEI. CDR3 sequence reads: CASSEGALNTEAFF. CDR3 nucleotides: TGTGCCAGCAGTGAGGGAGCCCTAAACACTGAAGCTTTCTTT.

The chain links TRBV18 to TRBJ2-3, with D perhaps matching TRBD1 or TRBD2 (6 bases each). The CDR3 spans 15 residues. The V gene's germline CDR1 is KGHSH and CDR2 LQKENI. The ends were cut back, 3 bases at V and 6 bases at J, with 16 bases in the middle. The CDR3 DNA reads as TGTGCCAGCTCACCCCTCAGACAGGCGGGGGATACGCAGTATTTT. Its translation: CASSPLRQAGDTQYF.